Sequencing of this T cell receptor (beta chain) was carried out in a study of blood T cell repertoires in COVID-19. About the study: Samples representing acute and convalescent COVID-19 were sourced from the United States, Italy and Spain. Nucleic acid was either cDNA or gDNA, and it came from T cells, B-cell-depleted T cells, or PBMCs.

The ends were cut back, 0 bases at V and 0 bases at J, with 9 bases in the middle. Germline CDR1 and CDR2: LGHNA and YNFKEQ. The CDR3 has 16 amino acids. In the study's own analysis: The authors estimated nucleated cell counts from reference gene primer amplification. The method was immunoSEQ multiplex PCR; TCRdb's version includes in-frame clones alone and lacks a portion of them. V, J and clone size were drawn from that table, and D and trimming were deduced from the DNA. The repertoire includes tens of thousands of clones, around 75% of them detected once, and 15% to 20% sits in the top ten. As concerns this clone: This sample includes further DNA sequences coding for the same CDR3.

V is TRBV4-2 and J is TRBJ1-3; TRBD1 might be the D (5 bases). Sequencing was done on a sample of peripheral blood. This sequence originates from a woman of 80 years or more with active or convalescent COVID-19. The CDR3 region has the DNA TGTGCCAGCAGCCAAGACTTAGGGGTCTCTGGAAACACCATATATTTT. Translated: CASSQDLGVSGNTIYF.